The rows below give T cell receptor beta chains drawn from one sample of a study of cytomegalovirus exposure and HLA in healthy donors. Using immunoSEQ multiplex PCR, the repertoire was profiled, and TCRdb retains in-frame clones only, with some absent. Of under 250,000 clones listed, roughly 84% are singletons. Material for sequencing was PBMCs. These receptors were collected from a man aged 50 to 59 in good health and CMV-seronegative. CDR3s include the opening cysteine and the closing phenylalanine or tryptophan. The D gene is left open where the match is weak. Not every row has a clone size; where given, it reads once, few, many or a size class.

d_call	v_call	cdr3_length	clone_size	j_call	cdr3_nt	cdr3_aa
TRBD1	TRBV29-1	14	.	TRBJ1-1	TGCAGCGTCACCGGACAGGGACAGAATTTCGATGCTTTCTTT	CSVTGQGQNFDAFF
.	TRBV29-1	11	once	TRBJ2-3	TGCAGCCCGCTTCGGTTGGATACGCAGTATTTT	CSPLRLDTQYF
.	TRBV18	14	.	TRBJ1-5	TGTGCCAGCTCATCGGAGGGTAGCAATCAGCCCCAGCATTTT	CASSSEGSNQPQHF
.	TRBV19	16	.	TRBJ2-5	TGTGCCAGTAGTATTAAAAAAAATGTCGGCCAAGAGACCCAGTACTTC	CASSIKKNVGQETQYF
.	TRBV6-5	11	.	TRBJ1-4	TGTGCCAGCAGACAGGGTGAAAAACTGTTTTTT	CASRQGEKLFF
TRBD1	TRBV9	16	.	TRBJ1-3	TGTGCCAGCAGCGTAGCTACAGGGGACTCTGGAAACACCATATATTTT	CASSVATGDSGNTIYF
.	TRBV11-2	13	few	TRBJ1-5	TGTGCCAGCAGCTTCCAGGGAGGGCTGCCCCAGCATTTT	CASSFQGGLPQHF
TRBD1	TRBV28	18	.	TRBJ2-1	TGTGCCAGCAGCCACCCAGGGGGCGGAGGGAACGGGATTTATGAGCAGTTCTTC	CASSHPGGGGNGIYEQFF
TRBD1	TRBV5-4	12	.	TRBJ2-5	TGTGCCAGCGGGACAGGGCAAGAGACCCAGTACTTC	CASGTGQETQYF
TRBD1	TRBV27	16	.	TRBJ2-2	TGTGCCAGCAGCCTCGACAGGGGGCGAGTCACCGGGGAGCTGTTTTTT	CASSLDRGRVTGELFF
.	TRBV7-9	13	.	TRBJ1-5	TGTGCCAGCAGCTTGAGGAGCAATCAGCCCCAGCATTTT	CASSLRSNQPQHF
TRBD1	TRBV28	16	once	TRBJ2-5	TGTGCCAGCAGACGATCCGGGACAGGGGTTTTAGGGACCCAGTACTTC	CASRRSGTGVLGTQYF
.	TRBV5-1	13	.	TRBJ1-1	TGCGCCAGCAGCTCAAGACAGGCCTCTGAAGCTTTCTTT	CASSSRQASEAFF
TRBD2	TRBV27	14	once	TRBJ2-7	TGTGCCAGCACCACCGGGACTATTCCCTACGAGCAGTACTTC	CASTTGTIPYEQYF
.	TRBV7-9	13	.	TRBJ2-7	TGTGCCAGCAGCCCCGGCACAGTTCTGGAGCAGTACTTC	CASSPGTVLEQYF
TRBD1	TRBV5-6	14	.	TRBJ2-4	TGTGCCAGCAGTTCTCCGGGACAGGGAAACATTCAGTACTTC	CASSSPGQGNIQYF
TRBD2	TRBV19	19	few	TRBJ2-2	TGTGCCAGTAGTATAGTCCCCGGGACTAGCGGGGAGTACACCGGGGAGCTGTTTTTT	CASSIVPGTSGEYTGELFF
TRBD2	TRBV4-1	17	.	TRBJ2-2	TGCGCCAGCAGCCAAGATCCAGCGGGAGGTGTGACCGGGGAGCTGTTTTTT	CASSQDPAGGVTGELFF
.	TRBV15	17	.	TRBJ2-2	TGTGCCACCAGCAGTTTGGGAGCGGGTAGTCTGGCCGGGGAGCTGTTTTTT	CATSSLGAGSLAGELFF
.	TRBV27	15	.	TRBJ2-3	TGTGCCAGCAAAAGAGGGCCGTCAGGGGGGGATACGCAGTATTTT	CASKRGPSGGDTQYF
.	TRBV18	16	.	TRBJ2-7	TGTGCCAGCTCACCACCGTCCGCGGGTAAGAGCTACGAGCAGTACTTC	CASSPPSAGKSYEQYF
TRBD2	TRBV27	18	.	TRBJ2-1	TGTGCCAGCGGACCGACTAGCGGGAGGACCTACTTCTACAATGAGCAGTTCTTC	CASGPTSGRTYFYNEQFF
.	TRBV29-1	14	.	TRBJ2-7	TGCAGCGCCCGAGTGGTAGCGGAGCGCTACGAGCAGTACTTC	CSARVVAERYEQYF
.	TRBV4-1	14	once	TRBJ2-4	TGCGCCAGCAGCCAAGATACAGGGAGGGACATTCAGTACTTC	CASSQDTGRDIQYF
.	TRBV11-2	15	.	TRBJ1-1	TGTGCCAGCAGCTTAAGTATGACAGCGAACACTGAAGCTTTCTTT	CASSLSMTANTEAFF
.	TRBV7-8	15	.	TRBJ2-1	TGTGCCAGCAGCTTAGACAGAGTATCCTACAATGAGCAGTTCTTC	CASSLDRVSYNEQFF
.	TRBV19	12	.	TRBJ2-3	TGTGCCAGTAGTATCGGCCGGGGTACGCAGTATTTT	CASSIGRGTQYF
TRBD2	TRBV19	15	.	TRBJ2-7	TGTGCCAGTAGTTCCGAGACTAGCGGCACCTACGAGCAGTACTTC	CASSSETSGTYEQYF
TRBD2	TRBV5-1	17	.	TRBJ2-3	TGCGCCAGCAGCTACCGAGGGACTAGCGGGAGGGCAGATACGCAGTATTTT	CASSYRGTSGRADTQYF
TRBD2	TRBV6-1	15	.	TRBJ2-1	TGTGCCAGCGGTTCCGGGACTAGCGGGAGTAATGAGCAGTTCTTC	CASGSGTSGSNEQFF
TRBD1	TRBV11-2	14	.	TRBJ2-7	TGTGCCAGCAGCCTCGGACAGGGGGGGTACGAGCAGTACTTC	CASSLGQGGYEQYF
.	TRBV14	15	.	TRBJ2-2	TGTGCCAGCAGCCAAGCCGGGGTCAACACCGGGGAGCTGTTTTTT	CASSQAGVNTGELFF
.	TRBV6-6	16	.	TRBJ2-7	TGTGCCAGCAGCCACCTGGGGCAAGGCAGCTCCTACGAGCAGTACTTC	CASSHLGQGSSYEQYF
TRBD2	TRBV5-6	15	.	TRBJ2-7	TGTGCCAGCAGCCCGGGGACTAGCCTATTATACGAGCAGTACTTC	CASSPGTSLLYEQYF
TRBD1	TRBV6-5	14	.	TRBJ1-1	TGTGCCAGCAGTTACAACAGGGGGTCCACTGAAGCTTTCTTT	CASSYNRGSTEAFF
TRBD2	TRBV7-9	18	.	TRBJ2-3	TGTGCCAGCAGCTTAGGTCGTCTAGCGGGGTCTAGCACAGATACGCAGTATTTT	CASSLGRLAGSSTDTQYF
.	TRBV9	16	.	TRBJ2-2	TGTGCCAGCAGCGTAGCCCCCTCAGGGCGGCGGGGGGAGCTGTTTTTT	CASSVAPSGRRGELFF
.	TRBV7-2	14	once	TRBJ2-7	TGTGCCAGCAGCCCAGACACTTACTCCTACGAGCAGTACTTC	CASSPDTYSYEQYF
.	TRBV19	15	once	TRBJ2-7	TGTGCCAGTAGTACCATGGACGGCAGGGCCTACGAGCAGTACTTC	CASSTMDGRAYEQYF
TRBD1	TRBV4-1	15	.	TRBJ2-4	TGCGCCAGCAGCCAAGCGGCAGGGGGCAAAAACATTCAGTACTTC	CASSQAAGGKNIQYF
TRBD1	TRBV28	18	.	TRBJ2-2	TGTGCCAGCAGTTTACAGGGGGCGCCCCCCTATAACACCGGGGAGCTGTTTTTT	CASSLQGAPPYNTGELFF
.	TRBV29-1	14	once	TRBJ2-2	TGCAGCGTTGATGGCGGGTCGAACACCGGGGAGCTGTTTTTT	CSVDGGSNTGELFF
.	TRBV19	11	.	TRBJ2-2	TGTGCCAGTCATAACACCGGGGAGCTGTTTTTT	CASHNTGELFF
.	TRBV28	13	.	TRBJ1-1	TGTGCCAGCAGTCCCAGAATAAACACTGAAGCTTTCTTT	CASSPRINTEAFF
TRBD1	TRBV11-2	15	.	TRBJ2-3	TGTGCCAGCAGCCCCGGGACAGTTGGATCAGATACGCAGTATTTT	CASSPGTVGSDTQYF
TRBD2	TRBV7-2	17	.	TRBJ2-6	TGTGCCAGCAGCTTACTAGCGGGGCGCTCTGGGGCCAACGTCCTGACTTTC	CASSLLAGRSGANVLTF
TRBD1	TRBV5-5	15	.	TRBJ2-2	TGTGCCAGCAGCTTCGGGACAGAGAACACCGGGGAGCTGTTTTTT	CASSFGTENTGELFF
TRBD1	TRBV27	14	.	TRBJ1-2	TGTGCCAGCAGTGCACGGACAGGGATCTATGGCTACACCTTC	CASSARTGIYGYTF